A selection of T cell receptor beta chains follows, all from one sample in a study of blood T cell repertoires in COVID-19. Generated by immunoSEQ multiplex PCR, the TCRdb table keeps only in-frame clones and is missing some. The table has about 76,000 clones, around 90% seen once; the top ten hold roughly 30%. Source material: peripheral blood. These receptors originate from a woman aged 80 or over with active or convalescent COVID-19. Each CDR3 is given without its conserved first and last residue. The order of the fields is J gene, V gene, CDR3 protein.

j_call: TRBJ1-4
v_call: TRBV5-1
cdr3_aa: ASSFDRAGEKLF

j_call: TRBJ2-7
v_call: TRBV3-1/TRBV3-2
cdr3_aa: ASSPTSGGAGGLEQY

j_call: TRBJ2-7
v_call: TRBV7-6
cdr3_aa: ASSNSGDTYEQY

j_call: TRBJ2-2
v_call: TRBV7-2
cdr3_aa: ASSLPLGRGWAGELF

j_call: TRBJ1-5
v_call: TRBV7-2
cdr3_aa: ASSLSAGGSFQPQH

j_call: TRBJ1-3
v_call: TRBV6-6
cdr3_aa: ASSQRGGGAGNTIY

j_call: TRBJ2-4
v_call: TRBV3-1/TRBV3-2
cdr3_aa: ASSQGDRSVMVVAKNIQY

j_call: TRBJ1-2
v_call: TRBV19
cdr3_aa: ASAGGAFPAYGYT

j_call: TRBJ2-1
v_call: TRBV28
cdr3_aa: ASSPRLNEQF

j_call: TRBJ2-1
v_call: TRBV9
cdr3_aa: ASRAGGEQF

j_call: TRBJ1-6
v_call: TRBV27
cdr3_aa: ASSRKQGASSPLH

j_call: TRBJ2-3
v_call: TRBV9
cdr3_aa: ASSPTSGGTDTQY

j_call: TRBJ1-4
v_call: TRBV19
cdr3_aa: ASSRILTGEKLF

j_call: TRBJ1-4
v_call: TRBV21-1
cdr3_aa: ASTGQGFREKLF

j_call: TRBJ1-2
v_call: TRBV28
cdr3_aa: ASSAGSNYGYT

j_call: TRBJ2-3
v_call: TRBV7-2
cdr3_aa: ASSLAQRGRNTDTQY

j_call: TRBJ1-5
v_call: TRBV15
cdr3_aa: ATSSDLAGGRNQPQH

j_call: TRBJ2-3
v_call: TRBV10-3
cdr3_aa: AIRGDWSLDTQY

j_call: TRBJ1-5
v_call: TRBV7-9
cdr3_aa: ASSSGTDSNQPQH

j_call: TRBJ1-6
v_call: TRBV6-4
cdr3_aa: ASSEFPTSPGVDYSPLH

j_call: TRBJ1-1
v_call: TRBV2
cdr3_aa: ASSEARNTEAF

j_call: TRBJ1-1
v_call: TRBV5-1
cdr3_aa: ASSLDRANTEAF

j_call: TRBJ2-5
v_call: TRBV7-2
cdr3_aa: ASSLIRGRGFETQY

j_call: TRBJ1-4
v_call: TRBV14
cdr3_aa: ASSQSFKKLF

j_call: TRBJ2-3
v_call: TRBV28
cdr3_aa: ASFPAAGSTDTQY

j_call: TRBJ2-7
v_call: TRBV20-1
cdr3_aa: SARDKIEQY

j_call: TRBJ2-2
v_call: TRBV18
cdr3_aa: ASSPFRDSPTGELF

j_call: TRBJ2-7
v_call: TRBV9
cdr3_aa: ASSFRWDSSYEQY

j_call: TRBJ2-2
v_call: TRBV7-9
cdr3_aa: ASSSLTGELF

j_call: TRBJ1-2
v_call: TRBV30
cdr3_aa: AWTLLRTGGHGYT

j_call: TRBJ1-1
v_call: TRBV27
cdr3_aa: ATRGTGGTEAF

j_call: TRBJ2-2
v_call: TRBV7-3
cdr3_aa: ASSQAVTGELF

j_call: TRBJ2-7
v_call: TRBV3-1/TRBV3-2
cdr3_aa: ASSRSGGDSYEQY

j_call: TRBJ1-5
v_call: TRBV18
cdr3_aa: ASTQGKNQPQH

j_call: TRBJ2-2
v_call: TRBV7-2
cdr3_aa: ASSSGGAGSGELF

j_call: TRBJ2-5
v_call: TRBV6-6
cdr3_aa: ASRDSGLAGIETQY

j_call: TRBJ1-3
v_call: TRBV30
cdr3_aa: AWTPFAGAAGNTIY

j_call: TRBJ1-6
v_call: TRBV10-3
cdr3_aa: AISLQGAEGSPLH